The rows below give T cell receptor beta chains drawn from one sample of a study of identical twins. Each CDR3 protein gets one entry after TCRdb re-called the 5' RACE reads with MiXCR. The repertoire holds about 290,000 distinct CDR3 sequences, around 9.7% seen once, with under 7.5% in the top ten. This sample was shared with a second study, whose subject was yellow fever vaccine responses in identical twins.

The specimen was CD8+ T cells sorted from blood. The receptors shown here come from a woman younger than 35 in good health. The CDR3 runs from the conserved cysteine through the conserved F or W. The order of the fields is J gene, V gene, D gene, clone size, CDR3 DNA, CDR3 protein. A D gene is named only where the DNA matches it firmly. Clone sizes are given selectively: once, few, many, or a class where the clone is expanded.

j_gene: TRBJ2-7
v_gene: TRBV6-1
d_gene: TRBD1
abundance: many
CDR3nt: TGTGCCAGCAGACACGGGACAGAACCCAAGGGGGAGCAGTACTTC
CDR3aa: CASRHGTEPKGEQYF

j_gene: TRBJ2-3
v_gene: TRBV12-3/TRBV12-4
d_gene: TRBD1
abundance: .
CDR3nt: TGTGCCAGCAGTTTACTTTGGGACAGGGTAGATACGCAGTATTTT
CDR3aa: CASSLLWDRVDTQYF

j_gene: TRBJ1-4
v_gene: TRBV29-1
d_gene: TRBD1
abundance: few
CDR3nt: TGCAGCGCCTCGACAGGGGTTGGGGAAAAACTGTTTTTT
CDR3aa: CSASTGVGEKLFF

j_gene: TRBJ2-1
v_gene: TRBV14
d_gene: TRBD2
abundance: .
CDR3nt: TGTGCCAGCAGCCCCGGACTAGCGGGTGGAAACAATGAGCAGTTCTTC
CDR3aa: CASSPGLAGGNNEQFF

j_gene: TRBJ2-7
v_gene: TRBV2
d_gene: TRBD2
abundance: .
CDR3nt: TGTGCCAGCTGTCGCGGGGGGTTGGACGAGCAGTACTTC
CDR3aa: CASCRGGLDEQYF

j_gene: TRBJ2-7
v_gene: TRBV28
d_gene: .
abundance: .
CDR3nt: TGTGCCAGCGGAACCAATTGGATGACGAGGGCCAACGGGGAGCAGTACTTC
CDR3aa: CASGTNWMTRANGEQYF

j_gene: TRBJ1-5
v_gene: TRBV27
d_gene: TRBD1
abundance: few
CDR3nt: TGTGCCAGCAAGACAGGGTACCAGCCCCAGCATTTT
CDR3aa: CASKTGYQPQHF

j_gene: TRBJ2-2
v_gene: TRBV27
d_gene: .
abundance: many
CDR3nt: TGTGCCAGCAGTTTATCGATTCGCAACACCGGGGAGCTGTTTTTT
CDR3aa: CASSLSIRNTGELFF

j_gene: TRBJ2-7
v_gene: TRBV4-3
d_gene: .
abundance: .
CDR3nt: TGCGCCAGCAGCCAAGATAGGGACAAGACCTACGAGCAGTACTTC
CDR3aa: CASSQDRDKTYEQYF

j_gene: TRBJ2-1
v_gene: TRBV6-1
d_gene: TRBD1
abundance: few
CDR3nt: TGTGCCAGCAGTCCCGGGACAGATTCCTACAATGAGCAGTTCTTC
CDR3aa: CASSPGTDSYNEQFF

j_gene: TRBJ2-3
v_gene: TRBV3-1
d_gene: TRBD2
abundance: many
CDR3nt: TGTGCCAGCAGCCAAGATTACGGGACTAGCGGCTTCACAGATACGCAGTATTTT
CDR3aa: CASSQDYGTSGFTDTQYF

j_gene: TRBJ2-3
v_gene: TRBV6-4
d_gene: .
abundance: .
CDR3nt: TGTGCCAGCAGTGACGGTTCTAGCACAGATACGCAGTATTTT
CDR3aa: CASSDGSSTDTQYF

j_gene: TRBJ2-3
v_gene: TRBV10-3
d_gene: TRBD2
abundance: few
CDR3nt: TGTGCCATCAGTGGGACTAGCGCATCGAGCACAGATACGCAGTATTTT
CDR3aa: CAISGTSASSTDTQYF

j_gene: TRBJ2-7
v_gene: TRBV30
d_gene: TRBD1
abundance: .
CDR3nt: TGTGCCTGGAGTGTAGGGACAGGGGCGACCTACGAGCAGTACTTC
CDR3aa: CAWSVGTGATYEQYF

j_gene: TRBJ2-1
v_gene: TRBV6-4
d_gene: TRBD2
abundance: few
CDR3nt: TGTGCCAGCAGTGAGAGGTCTAGCGGGGGGAATGAGCAGTTCTTC
CDR3aa: CASSERSSGGNEQFF

j_gene: TRBJ2-6
v_gene: TRBV24-1
d_gene: .
abundance: few
CDR3nt: TGTGCCACCAGTGGGCCCTCTGGGGCCAACGTCCTGACTTTC
CDR3aa: CATSGPSGANVLTF

j_gene: TRBJ2-2
v_gene: TRBV4-1
d_gene: .
abundance: many
CDR3nt: TGCGCCAGCAGCTCCGGGATCCTAACCGGGGAGCTGTTTTTT
CDR3aa: CASSSGILTGELFF

j_gene: TRBJ1-2
v_gene: TRBV5-6
d_gene: .
abundance: .
CDR3nt: TGTGCCAGCAGCTTGGGACAGCTGGTGATGGGCTACACCTTC
CDR3aa: CASSLGQLVMGYTF

j_gene: TRBJ2-1
v_gene: TRBV4-3
d_gene: .
abundance: many
CDR3nt: TGCGCCAGCAGCCATTCCCCCCAGGGGGAGCAGTTCTTC
CDR3aa: CASSHSPQGEQFF

j_gene: TRBJ2-7
v_gene: TRBV20-1
d_gene: .
abundance: .
CDR3nt: TGCAGTGCCGCGTCGGTGGCAGACTCCTACGAGCAGTACTTC
CDR3aa: CSAASVADSYEQYF

j_gene: TRBJ1-5
v_gene: TRBV28
d_gene: .
abundance: .
CDR3nt: TGTGCCACCTCGGTGCAGGGCGACAATCAGCCCCAGCATTTT
CDR3aa: CATSVQGDNQPQHF

j_gene: TRBJ2-5
v_gene: TRBV7-7
d_gene: TRBD2
abundance: .
CDR3nt: TGTGCTAGCAGCTACGCTCGGGAGGGGGAGACCCAGTACTTC
CDR3aa: CASSYAREGETQYF

j_gene: TRBJ2-7
v_gene: TRBV12-3/TRBV12-4
d_gene: TRBD1
abundance: few
CDR3nt: TGTGCCAGCAGTTCCCGGGGGACAGGGTATAACGAGCAGTACTTC
CDR3aa: CASSSRGTGYNEQYF

j_gene: TRBJ1-4
v_gene: TRBV5-5
d_gene: .
abundance: few
CDR3nt: TGTGCCAGCAGCCTACGCAGGGGACTTGAGGAAAAACTGTTTTTT
CDR3aa: CASSLRRGLEEKLFF

j_gene: TRBJ2-5
v_gene: TRBV7-9
d_gene: .
abundance: .
CDR3nt: TGTGCCAGCAGCAGAGTAGGGACCCACGCTCGGAACGAGACCCAGTACTTC
CDR3aa: CASSRVGTHARNETQYF

j_gene: TRBJ2-1
v_gene: TRBV20-1
d_gene: .
abundance: many
CDR3nt: TGCAGTATCAGGGGGGGGATAATCGCCAATGAGCAGTTCTTC
CDR3aa: CSIRGGIIANEQFF

j_gene: TRBJ2-6
v_gene: TRBV27
d_gene: TRBD2
abundance: .
CDR3nt: TGTGCCAGCAGTTTGACTAGCGGGGAGGTTGTCCTGACTTTC
CDR3aa: CASSLTSGEVVLTF

j_gene: TRBJ2-2
v_gene: TRBV29-1
d_gene: TRBD2
abundance: few
CDR3nt: TGCAGCGGGCTAGCGGGAGGGAGGGACACCGGGGAGCTGTTTTTT
CDR3aa: CSGLAGGRDTGELFF

j_gene: TRBJ2-3
v_gene: TRBV6-5
d_gene: .
abundance: many
CDR3nt: TGTGCCAGCAGTTACTCGGGTGACAGTGGAGATACGCAGTATTTT
CDR3aa: CASSYSGDSGDTQYF

j_gene: TRBJ1-2
v_gene: TRBV12-3/TRBV12-4
d_gene: .
abundance: .
CDR3nt: TGTGCCAGCAGTTTACAGGGTACGACCTATGGCTACACCTTC
CDR3aa: CASSLQGTTYGYTF

j_gene: TRBJ2-3
v_gene: TRBV29-1
d_gene: TRBD1
abundance: many
CDR3nt: TGCAGCACAAGGGGGCCCCAAGATACGCAGTATTTT
CDR3aa: CSTRGPQDTQYF

j_gene: TRBJ2-3
v_gene: TRBV2
d_gene: .
abundance: .
CDR3nt: TGTGCCACTCAGAGAGCGGGCCGCACAGATACGCAGTATTTT
CDR3aa: CATQRAGRTDTQYF

j_gene: TRBJ2-1
v_gene: TRBV5-5
d_gene: .
abundance: many
CDR3nt: TGTGCCAGCATTCCCGCAAGCTCCTACAATGAGCAGTTCTTC
CDR3aa: CASIPASSYNEQFF

j_gene: TRBJ2-1
v_gene: TRBV12-3/TRBV12-4
d_gene: TRBD2
abundance: many
CDR3nt: TGTGCCAGCAGTTCGACTAGCCGAGGCTACAATGAGCAGTTCTTC
CDR3aa: CASSSTSRGYNEQFF

j_gene: TRBJ1-5
v_gene: TRBV12-3/TRBV12-4
d_gene: TRBD1
abundance: .
CDR3nt: TGTGCCAGCAGTTTAGGGACAGGGGGTTACCAGCCCCAGCATTTT
CDR3aa: CASSLGTGGYQPQHF

j_gene: TRBJ2-1
v_gene: TRBV4-3
d_gene: .
abundance: few
CDR3nt: TGCGCCAGCAGCCAAGATGGCCTAGCGCCCTACAATGAGCAGTTCTTC
CDR3aa: CASSQDGLAPYNEQFF

j_gene: TRBJ1-2
v_gene: TRBV29-1
d_gene: TRBD1
abundance: many
CDR3nt: TGCAGCGTTAAAAGCAGGGGGCCCGGCTACACCTTC
CDR3aa: CSVKSRGPGYTF

j_gene: TRBJ2-7
v_gene: TRBV10-3
d_gene: TRBD1
abundance: .
CDR3nt: TGTGCCATCAGTGAGTCGGACAGGGAGGACGAGCAGTACTTC
CDR3aa: CAISESDREDEQYF

j_gene: TRBJ2-7
v_gene: TRBV7-2
d_gene: TRBD1
abundance: .
CDR3nt: TGTGCCAGCAGCAGCTCAGGGACAGCCTACGAGCAGTACTTC
CDR3aa: CASSSSGTAYEQYF

j_gene: TRBJ2-1
v_gene: TRBV7-8
d_gene: TRBD2
abundance: few
CDR3nt: TGTGCCAGCAGCCCTACCGGGACTAGCGGAAATAATGAGCAGTTCTTC
CDR3aa: CASSPTGTSGNNEQFF